The 30 T cell receptor beta chains reported below all come from one sample, sequenced in a study of T cells after yellow fever vaccination. Using its own MiXCR run on the 5' RACE reads, TCRdb lists one record per CDR3 protein. This sample has just under 600,000 distinct CDR3 sequences, with about 13% found just once. The source was PBMCs, collected on the day of the yellow fever booster vaccination. The receptors were sampled from a man aged 30 to 45 who received the YFV17D yellow fever vaccine.

This rearrangement joins TRBV5-4 to TRBJ2-3, with D perhaps being TRBD1 or TRBD2 (5 bases each). Germline values: CDR1 SGHNT, CDR2 YYREEE (reference sequence). With 2 bases removed from V and 1 base from J, the gap between germline ends came to 11 bases. CDR3 length: 15 residues. The CDR3, as DNA: TGTGCCAGCAGCTTTGGGTGGGACGGCACAGATACGCAGTATTTT. Translation: CASSFGWDGTDTQYF. The whole variable domain, remainder taken from reference TRBV5-4 and TRBJ2-3, is ETGVTQSPTHLIKTRGQQVTLRCSSQSGHNTVSWYQQALGQGPQFIFQYYREEENGRGNFPPRFSGLQFPNYSSELNVNALELDDSALYLCASSFGWDGTDTQYFGPGTRLTVL.

With regard to this clonotype: Since a much larger clone is just one base distant, this may be a read error. J is TRBJ2-4 and V is TRBV7-8, with D maybe TRBD2 (5 bases). Trimming pared 5 bases from V and 4 bases from J, leaving 9 bases between. Germline CDR1 SGHVS, CDR2 FQNEAQ. This CDR3 comprises 13 residues. As DNA, the CDR3 is TGTGCCAGCAGCCCCGGGGTAAAAAACATTCAGTACTTC. As protein: CASSPGVKNIQYF.

This clonotype has a single count. The junction and the germline gene differ at one end; a read error may be behind it. This rearrangement joins TRBV4-2 to TRBJ1-2; D uncertain. From germline, CDR1 is LGHNA and CDR2 YNFKEQ. The CDR3 is made up of 13 amino acids. The CDR3 nucleotides are TGTGCCAGCAGCCAGGGCACTAACTATGTCTACACCTTC. This translates into CASSQGTNYVYTF.

The chain links TRBV5-4 to TRBJ2-5; 7 nucleotides match TRBD1. J was trimmed by 4 bases and V by 7 bases; bases with no gene match: 13. Germline V gene lookup returns CDR1 SGHNT and CDR2 YYREEE (reference sequence). CDR3 length: 15 amino acids. The CDR3 loop reads CASRPPDRAVETQYF. Written as DNA, the CDR3 is TGTGCCAGCCGACCTCCTGACAGGGCCGTAGAGACCCAGTACTTC.

Only a few counts were recorded for this clonotype. The DNA for the CDR3 is TGCAGTACCATGATGGGAGGGTGGCACACTGAAGCTTTCTTT. This gives the protein CSTMMGGWHTEAFF. The chain combines TRBV20-1 with TRBJ1-1; unclear D gene. The CDR3 runs to 14 residues. Per the germline V gene, CDR1 is DFQATT and CDR2 is SNEGSKA (reference sequence). Trimming cost V 8 bases and J 3 bases, with 19 bases left between them.

This clonotype was picked up a small number of times. The rearrangement uses TRBV5-4 and TRBJ2-1, with 9 positions matching TRBD2. This CDR3 is 13 amino acids long. Germline V gene sequence: CDR1 SGHNT, CDR2 YYREEE (reference sequence). The junction had 6 bases not matched to a gene; V was cut back by 9 bases and J by 5 bases. The CDR3 loop reads CATPTSGNNEQFF. The CDR3 nucleotides are TGTGCCACCCCGACTAGCGGAAACAATGAGCAGTTCTTC.

This clonotype was counted many times. V is TRBV7-2 and J is TRBJ1-3, with D tentatively TRBD1 (6 bases). V was cut by 1 base and J by 0 bases, with 10 bases left in between. Germline V gives CDR1 SGHTA, CDR2 FQGNSA. This CDR3 has 16 amino acids. The CDR3 reads CASSLGGTNSGNTIYF. The DNA of the CDR3 is TGTGCCAGCAGCTTAGGCGGGACAAACTCTGGAAACACCATATATTTT.

This clonotype was seen a few times. The chain links TRBV20-1 to TRBJ1-2; no definite D call. The CDR3 runs 12 residues. Looked up from germline, CDR1 is DFQATT and CDR2 is SNEGSKA (reference sequence). The V gene lost 3 bases and the J gene lost 6 bases, with 11 bases spanning the gap. CDR3 DNA sequence: TGCAGTGCTAGTTTTGTCGGCGATGGCTACACCTTC. Protein product: CSASFVGDGYTF.

The chain uses TRBV5-1 and TRBJ1-2; possibly TRBD1 for D (6 bases). Trimming left V 4 bases short and J 7 bases short, with 8 bases between. The CDR3 has 11 amino acids. The germline V gene encodes CDR1 SGHRS and CDR2 YFSETQ. CDR3 sequence: CASSADSGYTF. In nucleotides, the CDR3 is TGCGCCAGCAGCGCGGACAGTGGCTACACCTTC.

This clonotype has just a few counts. The chain employs TRBV7-2 and TRBJ2-3; D is ambiguous. Germline V gene sequence: CDR1 SGHTA, CDR2 FQGNSA. CDR3 length: 14 amino acids. The V gene lost 6 bases and the J gene lost 3 bases, with 13 bases spanning the gap. CDR3 residues: CASSTQISTDTQYF. In DNA, the CDR3 is TGTGCCAGCAGTACACAGATTTCAACAGATACGCAGTATTTT.

This clonotype has more than one count but fewer than ten. The chain has TRBV23-1 and TRBJ2-7, with a possible D match to TRBD2 (6 bases). TRBV23-1 is an ORF, and what it does is uncertain. Deletions cut 5 bases from V and 0 bases from J, with 29 bases between. The CDR3 extends over 20 amino acids. CDR3 region: CASSSPATRRGSWVSYEQYF. The CDR3 nucleotides are TGCGCCAGCAGTTCACCCGCGACACGGCGGGGTTCTTGGGTCTCCTACGAGCAGTACTTC.

The genes are TRBV14 and TRBJ2-1; D possibly corresponds to TRBD2 (5 bases). Germline CDR1 is SGHDN and CDR2 is FVKESK. The CDR3 is 12 residues long. The V gene lost 6 bases and the J gene lost 9 bases, with 12 bases spanning the gap. CDR3 in amino acids: CASRTVGGEQFF. CDR3 nucleotides: TGTGCCAGCAGGACCGTTGGAGGTGAGCAGTTCTTC.

This clonotype appeared a few times. The chain has TRBV25-1 and TRBJ1-5; D is perhaps TRBD1 (5 bases). The V gene's germline CDR1 is MGHDK and CDR2 SYGVNS. V was trimmed by 4 bases and J by 3 bases, leaving 10 bases between them. The CDR3 runs 14 residues. The CDR3, as DNA: TGTGCCAGCAGTGCATCGGGGCCCAATCAGCCCCAGCATTTT. Translation: CASSASGPNQPQHF. Combining the CDR3 with reference TRBV25-1 and TRBJ1-5 gives the whole variable domain EADIYQTPRYLVIGTGKKITLECSQTMGHDKMYWYQQDPGMELHLIHYSYGVNSTEKGDLSSESTVSRIRTEHFPLTLESARPSHTSQYLCASSASGPNQPQHFGDGTRLSIL.

This rearrangement joins TRBV24-1 to TRBJ2-1, with TRBD2 matching over 8 bases. V lost 0 bases, J lost 2 bases, and 2 bases stayed unmatched. CDR1 is KGHDR and CDR2 is SFDVKD in the germline V gene. The length of the CDR3 is 16 residues. The DNA of the CDR3 is TGTGCCACCAGTGATTTGGCGGGAGGCCCCTACAATGAGCAGTTCTTC. This translates into CATSDLAGGPYNEQFF.

This clonotype was detected many times. The chain combines TRBV9 with TRBJ2-7; D not resolved. Germline CDR1 and CDR2: SGDLS and YYNGEE. There are 16 residues in the CDR3. V was pared by 3 bases and J by 3 bases, with 19 bases between. The CDR3 region has the DNA TGTGCCAGCAGCGCCTCGGCCGGTTTTGAGTTCTACGAGCAGTACTTC. It encodes CASSASAGFEFYEQYF.

The chain combines TRBV5-1 with TRBJ2-2, with D perhaps being TRBD1 or TRBD2 (5 bases each). The germline gives CDR1 SGHRS, CDR2 YFSETQ. Between the trimmed V and J ends, which lost 3 bases and 6 bases, there was a span of 15 bases. The CDR3 length is 15 residues. As DNA, the CDR3 is TGCGCCAGCAGCTCCCCCCGGGACCCGCCCGGGGAGCTGTTTTTT. This encodes CASSSPRDPPGELFF.

This clonotype was seen more than once but under ten times. The chain is built from TRBV7-8 and TRBJ2-7; 9 positions agree with TRBD2. Germline assignment: CDR1 SGHVS and CDR2 FQNEAQ. The V gene end was trimmed by 4 bases and the J gene end by 2 bases; junction bases not matched to a gene: 9. The CDR3 is 16 amino acids. The CDR3 protein is CASSSIAGGRAYEQYF. CDR3 sequence (DNA): TGTGCCAGCAGCTCAATTGCCGGCGGGAGGGCCTACGAGCAGTACTTC.

The CDR3 DNA follows: TGTGCCAGCAGTCAAAGGACAGCCTCGGGGGGGAATGAGCAGTTCTTC. Amino acid sequence: CASSQRTASGGNEQFF. J is TRBJ2-1 and V is TRBV28; 8 bases agree with TRBD2. The CDR3 consists of 16 residues. V gave up 5 bases and J gave up 7 bases; unmatched junction bases: 13. Germline values: CDR1 MDHEN, CDR2 SYDVKM.

This clonotype has a handful of counts. The J gene is TRBJ2-2, the V gene TRBV19, with D hard to call. Looked up from germline, CDR1 is LNHDA and CDR2 is SQIVND (reference sequence). V was trimmed by 9 bases and J by 6 bases, leaving 14 bases between them. The CDR3 totals 13 residues. The CDR3 DNA is TGTGCCAGCTTTAGTTTATTGGCCGGGGAGCTGTTTTTT. Translating gives CASFSLLAGELFF.

The chain recombines TRBV4-3 with TRBJ2-5, with 13 bases fitting TRBD2. The ends lost 3 bases at V and 1 base at J; junction bases unmatched: 2. CDR3 length: 16 amino acids. Germline loops: CDR1 LGHNA, CDR2 YSLEER. CDR3 coding DNA: TGCGCCAGCAGCCAGAGGACTAGCGGGAGCCAAGAGACCCAGTACTTC. The encoded protein is CASSQRTSGSQETQYF.

The CDR3 loop is CSASRGGTGELFF. CDR3 nucleotides: TGCAGTGCTAGCAGGGGGGGCACCGGGGAGCTGTTTTTT. The V and J genes are TRBV20-1 and TRBJ2-2; D tentatively reads TRBD1 or TRBD2 (7 bases each). The CDR3 covers 13 residues. V was cut by 3 bases and J by 4 bases, with 9 bases left in between. Germline V gene data show CDR1 as DFQATT and CDR2 as SNEGSKA (reference sequence).

The chain carries TRBV10-3 and TRBJ2-7; a weak D match, TRBD2 (5 bases). Germline V gene data show CDR1 as ENHRY and CDR2 as SYGVKD. This CDR3 spans 15 amino acids. The germline V and J ends were trimmed by 6 bases and 0 bases, with 15 bases remaining between them. CDR3 coding DNA: TGTGCCATCAGCCCCCCTAGTGGGAGCTCCTACGAGCAGTACTTC. Translation gives CAISPPSGSSYEQYF.

The V gene is TRBV6-5, the J gene TRBJ2-2; tentative D call: TRBD1 (6 bases). Germline V CDR1 and CDR2: MNHEY, SVGAGI. Trimming took off 4 bases at V and 6 bases at J, with 12 bases between the two ends. The CDR3 has 14 amino acids. The CDR3 spells CASSSGTSSGELFF. For the CDR3, the DNA is TGTGCCAGCAGTTCTGGGACATCTTCCGGGGAGCTGTTTTTT.

Only a few counts were recorded for this clonotype. This rearrangement joins TRBV20-1 to TRBJ2-2, with TRBD2 as a possible D gene (6 bases). The CDR3 is 14 amino acids. The V gene lost 5 bases and the J gene lost 1 base, with 11 bases spanning the gap. CDR1 is DFQATT, CDR2 SNEGSKA, per germline (reference sequence). The DNA of the CDR3 is TGCAGTGCTTCGACTAGGGGGAACACCGGGGAGCTGTTTTTT. Encoded protein: CSASTRGNTGELFF.

A few counts support this clonotype. The V and J genes are TRBV11-2 and TRBJ2-1; unclear D gene. Trimming removed 7 bases from V and 4 bases from J, with 17 bases in between. The germline V gene has CDR1 SGHAT and CDR2 FQNNGV. The CDR3 spans 15 residues. The CDR3 protein is CASTPLGTRYNEQFF. Here the CDR3 DNA reads TGTGCCAGCACCCCGTTAGGCACGAGATACAATGAGCAGTTCTTC.

Here the CDR3 DNA reads TGCAGTGCGATGACAGGGGGCACTGGGGCCAACGTCCTGACTTTC. It codes for CSAMTGGTGANVLTF. This chain uses TRBV20-1 with TRBJ2-6; 10 bases fit TRBD1. Germline loops: CDR1 DFQATT, CDR2 SNEGSKA (reference sequence). The length of the CDR3 is 15 residues. V shed 6 bases, J shed 2 bases, and the junction held 4 bases outside the gene matches.

This clonotype was recorded a few times. The chain couples TRBV5-1 to TRBJ2-7, with 11 bases matching TRBD2. The junction had 10 bases not matched to a gene; V was cut back by 5 bases and J by 0 bases. Germline CDR1 reads SGHRS; CDR2 reads YFSETQ. The CDR3 is 17 amino acids. The DNA of the CDR3 is TGCGCCAGCAGTCTGGGACTAGCGGTCCTCAGCTCCTACGAGCAGTACTTC. Encoded protein: CASSLGLAVLSSYEQYF.

This clonotype was seen a few times. The chain employs TRBV6-1 and TRBJ2-6; D might be TRBD1 (6 bases). The V gene lost 6 bases and the J gene lost 2 bases, with 11 bases spanning the gap. The CDR3 is 15 residues long. Germline-derived CDR1 and CDR2 are MNHNS and SASEGT. The CDR3 DNA reads as TGTGCCAGCAGGGAGTACAGGGCTGGGGCCAACGTCCTGACTTTC. Translating gives CASREYRAGANVLTF.

The gene calls are TRBV2 and TRBJ1-2; the match to TRBD1 covers 8 bases. From germline, CDR1 is SNHLY and CDR2 FYNNEI. After removal of 6 bases from V and 2 bases from J, the junction contained 5 bases not matched to a gene. The CDR3 is made up of 14 amino acids. CDR3 sequence (DNA): TGTGCCAGCAGGCACAGGGGGGAAAACTATGGCTACACCTTC. Translation: CASRHRGENYGYTF.

The chain is built from TRBV4-2 and TRBJ2-2; tentative D call: TRBD1 (6 bases). CDR3 size: 13 residues. V lost 5 bases and J lost 10, with 14 bases in between. Germline CDR1 is LGHNA and CDR2 is YNFKEQ. CDR3 nucleotides: TGTGCCAGCAGCGCGACAGGAATGACGGAGCTGTTTTTT. It encodes CASSATGMTELFF.